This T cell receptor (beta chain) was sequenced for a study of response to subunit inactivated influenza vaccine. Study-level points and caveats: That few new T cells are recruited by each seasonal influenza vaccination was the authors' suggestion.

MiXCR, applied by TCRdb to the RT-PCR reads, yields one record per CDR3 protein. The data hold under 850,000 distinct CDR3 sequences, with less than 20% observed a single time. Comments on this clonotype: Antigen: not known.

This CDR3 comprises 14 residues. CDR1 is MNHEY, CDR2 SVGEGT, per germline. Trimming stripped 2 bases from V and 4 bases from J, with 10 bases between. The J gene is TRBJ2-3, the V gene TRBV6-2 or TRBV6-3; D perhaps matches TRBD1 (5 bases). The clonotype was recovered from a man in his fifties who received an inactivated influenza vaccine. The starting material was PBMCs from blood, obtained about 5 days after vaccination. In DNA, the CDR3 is TGTGCCAGCAGTTACCGCAGGGAAGCAGATACGCAGTATTTT. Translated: CASSYRREADTQYF.